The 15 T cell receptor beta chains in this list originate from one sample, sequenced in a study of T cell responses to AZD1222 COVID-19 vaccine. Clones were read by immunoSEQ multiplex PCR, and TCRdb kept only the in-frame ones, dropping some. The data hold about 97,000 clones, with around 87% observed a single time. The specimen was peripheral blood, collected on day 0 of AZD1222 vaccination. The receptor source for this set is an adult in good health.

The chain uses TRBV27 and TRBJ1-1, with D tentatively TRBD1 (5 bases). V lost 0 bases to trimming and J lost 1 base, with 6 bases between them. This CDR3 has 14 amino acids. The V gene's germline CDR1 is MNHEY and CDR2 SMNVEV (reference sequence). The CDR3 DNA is TGTGCCAGCAGTTTATCGAGGGGGAACACTGAAGCTTTCTTT. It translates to CASSLSRGNTEAFF.

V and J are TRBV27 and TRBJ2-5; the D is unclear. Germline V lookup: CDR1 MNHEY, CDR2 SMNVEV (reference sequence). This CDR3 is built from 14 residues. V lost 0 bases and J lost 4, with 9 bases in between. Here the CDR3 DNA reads TGTGCCAGCAGTTTATCCAGGAACAGAGAGACCCAGTACTTC. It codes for CASSLSRNRETQYF.

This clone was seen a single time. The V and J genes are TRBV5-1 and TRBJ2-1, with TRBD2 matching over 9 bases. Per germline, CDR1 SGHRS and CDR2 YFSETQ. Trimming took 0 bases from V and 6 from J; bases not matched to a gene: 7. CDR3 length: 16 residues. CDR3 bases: TGCGCCAGCAGCTTGGATCCTAGCGGGAATCCCAATGAGCAGTTCTTC. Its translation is CASSLDPSGNPNEQFF.

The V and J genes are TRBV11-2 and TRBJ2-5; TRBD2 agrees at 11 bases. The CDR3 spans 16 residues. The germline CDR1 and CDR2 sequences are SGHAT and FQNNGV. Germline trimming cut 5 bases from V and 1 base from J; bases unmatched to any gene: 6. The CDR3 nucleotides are TGTGCCAGCAGCAGCGGACTAGCGGGCTTCCAAGAGACCCAGTACTTC. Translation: CASSSGLAGFQETQYF.

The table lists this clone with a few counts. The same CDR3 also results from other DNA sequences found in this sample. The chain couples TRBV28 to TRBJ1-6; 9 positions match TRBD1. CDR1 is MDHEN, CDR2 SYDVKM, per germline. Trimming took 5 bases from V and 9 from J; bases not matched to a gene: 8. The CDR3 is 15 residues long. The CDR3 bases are TGTGCCAGCAGTGCCTGGGACAGGGAGACTTCACCCCTCCACTTT. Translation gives CASSAWDRETSPLHF.

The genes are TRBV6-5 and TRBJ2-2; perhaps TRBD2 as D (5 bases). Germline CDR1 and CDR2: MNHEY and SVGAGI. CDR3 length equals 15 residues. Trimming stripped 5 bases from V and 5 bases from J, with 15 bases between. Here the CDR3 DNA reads TGTGCCAGCAGTCCCCCCTCCCGAGGGACCGGGGAGCTGTTTTTT. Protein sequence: CASSPPSRGTGELFF.

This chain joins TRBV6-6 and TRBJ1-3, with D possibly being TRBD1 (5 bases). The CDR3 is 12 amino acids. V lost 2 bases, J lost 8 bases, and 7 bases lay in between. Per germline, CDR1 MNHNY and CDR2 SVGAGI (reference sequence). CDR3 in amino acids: CASSYEGYTIYF. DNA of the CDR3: TGTGCCAGCAGTTACGAGGGGTACACCATATATTTT.

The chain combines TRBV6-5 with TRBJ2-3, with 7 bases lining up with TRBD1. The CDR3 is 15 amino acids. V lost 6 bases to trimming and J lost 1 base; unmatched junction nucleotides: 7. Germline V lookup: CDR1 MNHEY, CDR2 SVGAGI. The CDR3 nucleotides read TGTGCCAGCAGCCACACAGGGGATCGCACAGATACGCAGTATTTT. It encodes CASSHTGDRTDTQYF.

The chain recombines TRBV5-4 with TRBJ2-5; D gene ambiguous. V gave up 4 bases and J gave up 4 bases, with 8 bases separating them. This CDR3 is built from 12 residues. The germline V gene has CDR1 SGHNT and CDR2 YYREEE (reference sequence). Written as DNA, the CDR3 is TGTGCCAGCAGCCCTAGAGGAGAGACCCAGTACTTC. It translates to CASSPRGETQYF.

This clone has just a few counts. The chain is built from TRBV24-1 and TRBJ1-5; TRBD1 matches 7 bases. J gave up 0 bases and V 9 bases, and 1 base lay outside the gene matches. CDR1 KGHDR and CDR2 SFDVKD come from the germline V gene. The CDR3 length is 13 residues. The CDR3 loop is CATGTDSNQPQHF. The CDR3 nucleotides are TGTGCCACCGGGACAGATAGCAATCAGCCCCAGCATTTT.

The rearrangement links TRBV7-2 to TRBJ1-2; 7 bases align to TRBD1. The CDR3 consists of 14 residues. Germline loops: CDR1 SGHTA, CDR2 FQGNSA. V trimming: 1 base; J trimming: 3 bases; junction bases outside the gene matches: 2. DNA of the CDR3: TGTGCCAGCAGCTTAGTTCAGGGGGACTATGGCTACACCTTC. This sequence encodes CASSLVQGDYGYTF.

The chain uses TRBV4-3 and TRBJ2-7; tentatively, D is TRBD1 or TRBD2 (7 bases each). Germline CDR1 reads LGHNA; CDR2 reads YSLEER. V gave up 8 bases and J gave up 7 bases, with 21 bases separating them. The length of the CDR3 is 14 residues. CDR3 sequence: CASRAGAGGGEQYF. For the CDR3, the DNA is TGCGCCAGCCGTGCGGGGGCAGGGGGAGGGGAGCAGTACTTC.

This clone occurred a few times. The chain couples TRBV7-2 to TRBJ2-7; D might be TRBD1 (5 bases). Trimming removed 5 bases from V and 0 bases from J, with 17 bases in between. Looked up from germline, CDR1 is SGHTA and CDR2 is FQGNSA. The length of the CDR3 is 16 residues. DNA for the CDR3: TGTGCCAGCAGCCCCCCCAGGACACTGATCTCCTACGAGCAGTACTTC. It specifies CASSPPRTLISYEQYF.

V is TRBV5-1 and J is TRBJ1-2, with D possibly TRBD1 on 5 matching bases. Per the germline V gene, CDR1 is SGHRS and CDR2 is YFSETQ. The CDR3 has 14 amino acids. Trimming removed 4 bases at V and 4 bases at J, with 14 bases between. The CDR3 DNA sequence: TGCGCCAGCAGCCCGGGGGAGAGGGGCTATGGCTACACCTTC. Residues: CASSPGERGYGYTF. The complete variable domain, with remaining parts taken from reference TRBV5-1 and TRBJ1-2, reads KAGVTQTPRYLIKTRGQQVTLSCSPISGHRSVSWYQQTPGQGLQFLFEYFSETQRNKGNFPGRFSGRQFSNSRSEMNVSTLELGDSALYLCASSPGERGYGYTFGSGTRLTVV.

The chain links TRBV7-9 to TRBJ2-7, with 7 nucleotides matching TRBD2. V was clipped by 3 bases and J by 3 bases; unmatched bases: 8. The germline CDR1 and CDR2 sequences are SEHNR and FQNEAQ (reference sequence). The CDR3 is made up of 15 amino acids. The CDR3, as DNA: TGTGCCAGCAGCTTCCGGGCAGCGGGAAACTACGAGCAGTACTTC. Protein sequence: CASSFRAAGNYEQYF.